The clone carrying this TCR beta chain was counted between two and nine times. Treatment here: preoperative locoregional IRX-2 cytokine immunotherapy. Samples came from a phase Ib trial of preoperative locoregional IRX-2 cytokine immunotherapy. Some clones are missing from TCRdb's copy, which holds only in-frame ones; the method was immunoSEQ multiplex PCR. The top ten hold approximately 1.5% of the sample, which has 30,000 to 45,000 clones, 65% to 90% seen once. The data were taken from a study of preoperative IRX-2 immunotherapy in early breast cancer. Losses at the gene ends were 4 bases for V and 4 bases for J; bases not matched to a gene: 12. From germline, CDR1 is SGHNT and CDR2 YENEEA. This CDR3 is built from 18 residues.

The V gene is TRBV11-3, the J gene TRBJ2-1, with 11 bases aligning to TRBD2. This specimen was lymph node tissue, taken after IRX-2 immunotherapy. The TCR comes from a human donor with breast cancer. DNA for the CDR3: TGTGCCAGCAGCTCTCGGGTGGCTAGCGGGGGGAATTACAATGAGCAGTTCTTC. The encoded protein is CASSSRVASGGNYNEQFF.